This passage covers 17 T cell receptor beta chains from one sample sequenced in a study of blood T cell repertoires in COVID-19. Produced via immunoSEQ multiplex PCR; TCRdb's table is partial and in-frame only. The sample consists of about 75,000 clones, approximately 90% of them appearing once. Sequenced sample: peripheral blood. Receptors were obtained from a human donor in a cohort sampled during active COVID-19.

The V and J genes are TRBV25-1 and TRBJ1-3; 9 nucleotides agree with TRBD1. CDR1 is MGHDK, CDR2 SYGVNS, per germline. J lost 4 bases, V lost 4 bases, and 8 bases had no gene match. CDR3 size: 16 residues. DNA of the CDR3: TGTGCCAGCAGTGTGACAGGGGGTTTGAAAGGAAACACCATATATTTT. Encoded protein: CASSVTGGLKGNTIYF.

This clone has a single count. CDR3 in amino acids: CAGQTGGNQPQHF. The CDR3 DNA reads TGTGCCGGACAAACAGGGGGCAATCAGCCCCAGCATTTT. The rearrangement joins TRBV6-5 to TRBJ1-5; TRBD1 matches 7 bases. V lost 11 bases to trimming and J lost 2 bases; unmatched junction nucleotides: 6. The CDR3 has 13 amino acids. Germline V gene sequence: CDR1 MNHEY, CDR2 SVGAGI.

This clone has a single count. The rearrangement uses TRBV7-2 and TRBJ2-5; the D gene is possibly TRBD2 (5 bases). The V and J ends lost 3 bases and 4 bases respectively, with 12 bases between them. The CDR3 totals 14 residues. The germline gives CDR1 SGHTA, CDR2 FQGNSA. CDR3 loop: CASSLNGRGETQYF. CDR3 DNA: TGTGCCAGCAGCTTGAACGGCCGGGGAGAGACCCAGTACTTC.

This clone has a handful of counts. This rearrangement joins TRBV7-6 to TRBJ2-7, with D perhaps TRBD1 (6 bases). The CDR3 totals 15 residues. V lost 1 base, J lost 4 bases, and 14 bases lay in between. CDR1 and CDR2 (germline): SGHVS, FNYEAQ. The CDR3 loop is CASSLEDRPNYEQYF. As DNA, the CDR3 is TGTGCCAGCAGCTTAGAGGACAGACCAAATTACGAGCAGTACTTC.

The chain combines TRBV9 with TRBJ2-3; TRBD2 agrees at 11 bases. Germline CDR1 reads SGDLS; CDR2 reads YYNGEE. The CDR3 has 17 amino acids. Unmatched junction bases numbered 6, after V lost 0 bases and J lost 3 bases. CDR3 region: CASSVDIAGGLTDTQYF. Here the CDR3 DNA reads TGTGCCAGCAGCGTAGATATAGCGGGGGGGCTGACAGATACGCAGTATTTT.

The chain is built from TRBV2 and TRBJ1-2, with 9 bases fitting TRBD1. This CDR3 region has 13 residues. Germline trimming cut 5 bases from V and 13 bases from J; bases unmatched to any gene: 11. Germline V gene data show CDR1 as SNHLY and CDR2 as FYNNEI. CDR3 loop: CASSLSGTGFLTF. The CDR3, as DNA: TGTGCCAGCAGTCTCTCGGGGACAGGGTTCCTCACCTTC.

The chain is built from TRBV3-1 (or the pseudogene TRBV3-2) and TRBJ2-7; TRBD1 aligns across 7 bases. There are 13 residues in the CDR3. From germline, CDR1 is LGHDT and CDR2 YNNKEL (reference sequence). V dropped 7 bases and J dropped 5; count of bases not matched to a gene: 8. Written as DNA, the CDR3 is TGTGCCAGCACCAGAAGTACAGGGGACGAGCAGTACTTC. As protein: CASTRSTGDEQYF.

The chain couples TRBV12-3 or TRBV12-4 to TRBJ1-5, with 7 nucleotides matching TRBD1. CDR3 size: 13 residues. J lost 11 bases, V lost 6 bases, and 10 bases had no gene match. The CDR3 DNA follows: TGTGCCAGCAGCCTTAGCCCCGACAGGGCCCAGCATTTT. Its protein is CASSLSPDRAQHF.

V gene TRBV29-1 combines with J gene TRBJ2-1; 9 bases agree with TRBD2. V trimming: 7 bases; J trimming: 9 bases; junction bases outside the gene matches: 7. This CDR3 comprises 12 residues. CDR1 and CDR2 from the germline V gene are SQVTM and ANQGSEA. CDR3 in amino acids: CSGARGGFEQFF. CDR3 coding DNA: TGCAGCGGGGCGCGGGGGGGCTTTGAGCAGTTCTTC.

CDR3 loop: CAITGGGADTQYF. The CDR3 DNA sequence: TGTGCCATTACAGGGGGCGGTGCAGATACGCAGTATTTT. The chain employs TRBV10-3 and TRBJ2-3; 9 bases line up with TRBD1. This CDR3 has 13 residues. Germline V lookup: CDR1 ENHRY, CDR2 SYGVKD. V lost 9 bases and J lost 4; bases outside the gene matches: 5.

The chain couples TRBV7-8 to TRBJ1-2; possible D gene TRBD1, 5 bases. The CDR3 runs to 11 residues. Looked up from germline, CDR1 is SGHVS and CDR2 is FQNEAQ. V was pared by 6 bases and J by 8 bases, with 10 bases between. The CDR3 nucleotides are TGTGCCAGCAGTCAGGGAGGAGGCTACACCTTC. Protein: CASSQGGGYTF.

DNA for the CDR3: TGTGCCAGCAGCTGGACAGGGGGCGGACGTAGCTATAATTCACCCCTCCACTTT. This encodes CASSWTGGGRSYNSPLHF. The rearrangement uses TRBV27 and TRBJ1-6; 11 bases are shared with TRBD1. The V segment lost 6 bases and the J segment 3 bases; nucleotides outside the gene matches: 10. The CDR3 spans 18 residues. CDR1 MNHEY and CDR2 SMNVEV come from the germline V gene (reference sequence).

The chain carries TRBV18 and TRBJ2-2; tentative D call: TRBD1 (5 bases). The CDR3 extends over 16 amino acids. Germline V gene lookup returns CDR1 KGHSH and CDR2 LQKENI. Between the trimmed V and J ends, which lost 0 bases and 0 bases, there was a span of 8 bases. The CDR3: CASSPPTGANTGELFF. The CDR3 DNA is TGTGCCAGCTCACCACCCACAGGCGCGAACACCGGGGAGCTGTTTTTT. Combining the CDR3 with reference TRBV18 and TRBJ2-2 gives the whole variable domain NAGVMQNPRHLVRRRGQEARLRCSPMKGHSHVYWYRQLPEEGLKFMVYLQKENIIDESGMPKERFSAEFPKEGPSILRIQQVVRGDSAAYFCASSPPTGANTGELFFGEGSRLTVL.

The V and J genes are TRBV12-3 or TRBV12-4 and TRBJ1-2; 7 bases agree with TRBD1. This CDR3 spans 11 amino acids. The junction had 5 bases not matched to a gene; V was cut back by 4 bases and J by 12 bases. The CDR3 DNA follows: TGTGCCAGCAGTTATGACAGGGCCCACACCTTC. Translation gives CASSYDRAHTF.

The rearrangement links TRBV28 to TRBJ2-1; D remains unclear. The CDR3 sequence is 12 residues long. Germline CDR1 is MDHEN and CDR2 is SYDVKM. The germline V and J ends were trimmed by 5 bases and 7 bases, with 9 bases remaining between them. The CDR3 bases are TGTGCCAGCAGTCCACCCCGGAATGAGCAGTTCTTC. Translating it yields CASSPPRNEQFF.

The gene calls are TRBV21-1 and TRBJ1-5. TRBV21-1 is assigned pseudogene status. This CDR3 has 19 residues. This CDR3 is CASSNAPERQPPGNQPQHF. CDR3 nucleotides: TGTGCCAGCAGCAATGCCCCCGAGAGGCAGCCCCCTGGCAATCAGCCCCAGCATTTT.

This chain links TRBV7-9 with TRBJ2-1; 13 bases fit TRBD2. Per the germline V gene, CDR1 is SEHNR and CDR2 is FQNEAQ (reference sequence). Losses at the gene ends were 2 bases for V and 6 bases for J; bases not matched to a gene: 4. CDR3 size: 16 residues. CDR3 nucleotide sequence: TGTGCCAGCAGCTTAACAACTAGCGGGGGGGTCAATGAGCAGTTCTTC. This gives the protein CASSLTTSGGVNEQFF. Together with reference TRBV7-9 and TRBJ2-1, the CDR3 gives the full variable domain: DTGVSQNPRHKITKRGQNVTFRCDPISEHNRLYWYRQTLGQGPEFLTYFQNEAQLEKSRLLSDRFSAERPKGSFSTLEIQRTEQGDSAMYLCASSLTTSGGVNEQFFGPGTRLTVL.